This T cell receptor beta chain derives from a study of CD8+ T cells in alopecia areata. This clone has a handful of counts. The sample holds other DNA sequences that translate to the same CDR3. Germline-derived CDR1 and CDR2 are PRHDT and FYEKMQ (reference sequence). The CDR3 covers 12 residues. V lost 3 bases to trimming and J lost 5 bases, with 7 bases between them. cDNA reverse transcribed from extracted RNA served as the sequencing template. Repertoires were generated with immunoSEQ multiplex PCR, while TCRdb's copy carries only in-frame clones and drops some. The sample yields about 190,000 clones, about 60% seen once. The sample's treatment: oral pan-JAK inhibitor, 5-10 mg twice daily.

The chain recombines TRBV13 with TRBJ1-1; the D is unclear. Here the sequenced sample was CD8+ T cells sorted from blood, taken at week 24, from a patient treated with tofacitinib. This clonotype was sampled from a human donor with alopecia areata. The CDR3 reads CASSLGRTEAFF. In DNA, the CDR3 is TGTGCCAGCAGCTTGGGGAGGACTGAAGCTTTCTTT.